Listed below are T cell receptor beta chains from one sample, sequenced in a study of T cell changes during pregnancy in multiple sclerosis. The data were produced by immunoSEQ multiplex PCR, yet TCRdb's version contains in-frame clones alone and is incomplete. Here the sample spans about 100,000 clones, 85% to 95% being singletons. The sample here was peripheral blood, taken in the third trimester of pregnancy. The source of these receptors is a female donor in good health, enrolled as a control in a pregnancy study. Both conserved end residues are part of each CDR3. A D gene is named only where the DNA matches it firmly.

V	D	J	CDR3	DNA
TRBV19	-	TRBJ2-2	CASREVGYTGELFF	TGTGCCAGTAGGGAGGTGGGATACACCGGGGAGCTGTTTTTT
TRBV9	TRBD2	TRBJ2-1	CASSTTSGGYGWYEQFF	TGTGCCAGCAGCACTACTAGCGGGGGGTATGGGTGGTATGAGCAGTTCTTC
TRBV13	-	TRBJ2-5	CASSLGGGALSEETQYF	TGTGCCAGCAGCTTAGGTGGGGGGGCTTTATCGGAAGAGACCCAGTACTTC
TRBV18	-	TRBJ2-7	CASSPPIGGSYEQYF	TGTGCCAGCTCACCACCGATCGGCGGGTCCTACGAGCAGTACTTC
TRBV25-1	-	TRBJ2-7	CASSEGGEQYF	TGTGCCAGCAGTGAGGGAGGTGAGCAGTACTTC
TRBV29-1	TRBD1	TRBJ2-3	CSVEGTGGTDTQYF	TGCAGCGTTGAGGGGACAGGGGGCACAGATACGCAGTATTTT
TRBV27	-	TRBJ1-4	CASRPIAGEGGEKLFF	TGTGCCAGCAGACCTATCGCCGGGGAAGGGGGTGAAAAACTGTTTTTT
TRBV10-3	TRBD1	TRBJ2-1	CATSSGTGDNEQFF	TGTGCCACCTCGTCTGGGACAGGAGATAATGAGCAGTTCTTC
TRBV6-6	-	TRBJ2-7	CASSQDNPEQYF	TGTGCCAGCAGTCAGGACAACCCCGAGCAGTACTTC
TRBV6-5	TRBD1	TRBJ1-4	CAVTGAYGGKLFF	TGTGCCGTGACAGGGGCCTACGGGGGAAAACTGTTTTTT
TRBV2	-	TRBJ2-5	CASSDRGLKTQYF	TGTGCCAGCAGTGACAGGGGTTTGAAGACCCAGTACTTC